Described below is a single T cell receptor beta chain sequence and its context. No cognate antigen has been identified for it. No qualities accompany the bases; no much larger clone lies one base away. This record belongs to a study of CD8+ T cells in alopecia areata (dated by TCRdb to the late 2010s). Some background on the complete study: In both human patients and the C3H/HeJ mouse model, the study applied high-throughput TCRbeta sequencing to look at T cell clonal expansion in alopecia areata. Scalp clonality was compared across normal scalp (n=4), patchy alopecia areata scalp (n=8), and alopecia totalis/universalis scalp (n=8). On the human side, TCRbeta sequencing was run on scalp tissue and on sorted CD4+ and CD8+ peripheral blood T cells from healthy controls and from alopecia areata patients with either patchy or totalis/universalis disease. RNA came from the PAXgene miRNA kit for fixed scalp, the miRNeasy kit for PBMCs, and the RNeasy kit for mouse skin. TCRbeta CDR3 regions were amplified by immunoSEQ multiplex PCR using 35 Vbeta forward and 13 Jbeta reverse primers. What the research found in general, with its limitations: Shared TCR sequences between patients were less evident than in mice, which may be partly attributable to HLA diversity in the patient population. Compared with normal scalp, lesional scalp had higher clonality and more expanded CD8+ clones, particularly in alopecia totalis/universalis, a pattern that suggests antigenic drive. Unlike mouse skin, which is dominated by gammadelta T cells, normal human skin has resident alphabeta T cells that are also sequenced, and this complicates analysis of the scalp TCR repertoire.

From alopecia areata patients, peripheral blood was collected along with lesional scalp punch biopsies. PBMCs were separated by density centrifugation and stained for CD3, CD4 and CD8, after which CD4+ and CD8+ T cells were sorted on a FACSAria. Alopecia areata patients who were not treated were recruited through a multicenter biomarker study. Blood CD8+ T cells from a few biomarker-study patients were further sorted into NKG2D-low and NKG2D-high fractions. Libraries came from the immunoSEQ multiplex PCR assay. To provide template for TCR sequencing, every sample had RNA extracted and reverse transcribed into cDNA. First-strand cDNA was synthesized using SuperScript III with a 2:1 mix of oligo-dT and random hexamers. A synthetic immune receptor repertoire was used to assess amplification bias, and residual bias was removed computationally. The paper's data handling went like this. Raw reads were preprocessed to remove errors, and CDR3 was defined by IMGT conventions from the conserved cysteine to phenylalanine. Clonality was computed as 1 minus the Shannon entropy, with the entropy normalized by log2 of the number of productive unique TCRs. Scalp TCRbeta sequences were cross-referenced with sorted blood CD4 and CD8 repertoires so that the CD4 or CD8 identity of scalp clones could be inferred. TCRdb mirrors the immuneACCESS table, restricted to in-frame sequences. Some clones are absent from its copies; in checked studies, under half trace to an unresolved V gene, and the reason for the others is unknown. D and trimming come from the DNA, and the V and J calls and clone size come from that table. The sample contains fewer than 40,000 clones, approximately 65% of them found a single time. Clones ranked in the top ten supply 15% to 20% of the sample.

V drops 5 bases and J drops 5 bases, leaving 7 bases in between. Taken from the germline V gene, the CDR1 and CDR2 loops are MDHEN and SYDVKM. Measured from the cysteine to the phenylalanine, the CDR3 is 12 residues long. Only the CDR3 DNA is retained, 36 bases long and in frame from the first base. Sequenced material: NKG2D-high CD8+ T cells sorted from blood. The cell subset or site label corresponds to: sorted CD8+ NKG2D-high blood T cells. This clonotype was sampled from a human donor with alopecia areata. The chain is assembled from TRBV28 and TRBJ1-5; the D gene cannot be resolved reliably. The base sequence is TGTGCCAGCAGTCAGGAACATCAGCCCCAGCATTTT. Its protein product is CASSQEHQPQHF.